The 31 T cell receptor beta chains listed next were all sequenced from one sample in a study of CD8+ T cells in alopecia areata. Specified treatment: oral pan-JAK inhibitor, 5-10 mg twice daily. Sequencing relied on a cDNA template that was reverse transcribed from extracted RNA. Sequenced by immunoSEQ multiplex PCR; TCRdb stores in-frame clones only, minus some. The data contain about 190,000 clones, roughly three fifths of them singletons. Sequences were derived from CD8+ T cells sorted from blood, sampled at week 24, from a patient treated with tofacitinib. The receptors shown here come from a human donor with alopecia areata.

This sequence joins TRBV29-1 and TRBJ2-7, with D possibly called TRBD1 or TRBD2 (6 bases each). Germline CDR1 reads SQVTM; CDR2 reads ANQGSEA. V was shortened by 6 bases and J by 2 bases, with 20 bases between the two germline ends. The CDR3 is 15 amino acids. The CDR3: CSVRGGAGRTYEQYF. CDR3 in DNA: TGCAGCGTGAGAGGGGGAGCAGGGAGGACCTACGAGCAGTACTTC.

This rearrangement joins TRBV2 to TRBJ2-7, with D perhaps matching TRBD1 (6 bases). CDR1 SNHLY and CDR2 FYNNEI come from the germline V gene. The CDR3 contains 15 residues. V dropped 5 bases and J dropped 1 base, with 15 bases sitting between them. CDR3 in DNA: TGTGCCAGCAGTCGTCTCGCCCAGGGGTCCTACGAGCAGTACTTC. This gives the protein CASSRLAQGSYEQYF.

This sequence joins TRBV2 and TRBJ2-5, with no clear D. Trimming took 10 bases from V and 5 from J, leaving 8 bases between them. Germline-derived CDR1 and CDR2 are SNHLY and FYNNEI. The CDR3 extends over 10 amino acids. In nucleotides, the CDR3 is TGTGCCATCCAACAGGAGACCCAGTACTTC. Its translation is CAIQQETQYF.

This clone was seen only once. The V gene is TRBV15, the J gene TRBJ2-5, with TRBD1 as a possible D gene (6 bases). The CDR3 covers 13 residues. V dropped 1 base and J dropped 5 bases, with 8 bases sitting between them. Germline CDR1 LNHNV, CDR2 YYDKDF (reference sequence). This CDR3 reads CATSRGTVETQYF. In nucleotides, the CDR3 is TGTGCCACCAGCAGAGGGACAGTTGAGACCCAGTACTTC.

Here the CDR3 reads CASSESSQFGTSNEKLFF. DNA of the CDR3: TGTGCCAGCAGTGAAAGTTCCCAATTCGGGACAAGTAATGAAAAACTGTTTTTT. This chain joins TRBV25-1 and TRBJ1-4; D perhaps matches TRBD1 (6 bases). Germline CDR1 and CDR2: MGHDK and SYGVNS. Deletions cut 2 bases from V and 4 bases from J, with 20 bases between. The CDR3 sequence is 18 residues long.

This clone was found a few times. This sequence joins TRBV29-1 and TRBJ2-3, with TRBD2 as a possible D gene (6 bases). V was pared by 3 bases and J by 4 bases, with 23 bases between. CDR3 size: 17 residues. Germline CDR1 reads SQVTM; CDR2 reads ANQGSEA. This chain's CDR3 is CSVEGGGRGRLADTQYF. The CDR3 DNA sequence: TGCAGCGTTGAGGGAGGTGGAAGAGGACGGCTGGCAGATACGCAGTATTTT.

This clone was picked up one time. J is TRBJ2-1 and V is TRBV13, with D possibly being TRBD1 (6 bases). Trimming removed 4 bases at V and 2 bases at J, with 18 bases between. Germline V lookup: CDR1 PRHDT, CDR2 FYEKMQ (reference sequence). This CDR3 is built from 17 residues. The CDR3 DNA reads TGTGCCAGCAGCTCTCCACCGGACAGACGAGCCTACAATGAGCAGTTCTTC. Its protein is CASSSPPDRRAYNEQFF.

V is TRBV30 and J is TRBJ1-2, with D maybe TRBD1 (5 bases). The V and J ends lost 4 bases and 0 bases respectively, with 15 bases between them. Germline assignment: CDR1 GTSNPN and CDR2 SVGIG (reference sequence). The length of the CDR3 is 15 residues. The CDR3 coding sequence is TGTGCCTGGACCCATGACAGTGGAGCTAACTATGGCTACACCTTC. This codes for CAWTHDSGANYGYTF.

The chain is built from TRBV27 and TRBJ2-3; D unclear. V shed 5 bases and J shed 0 bases, with 18 bases lying between them. The CDR3 extends over 17 amino acids. The germline gives CDR1 MNHEY, CDR2 SMNVEV (reference sequence). The CDR3 is CASSRYVTSTSTDTQYF. CDR3 bases: TGTGCCAGCAGTCGCTACGTCACCAGCACTAGCACAGATACGCAGTATTTT.

V gene TRBV4-1 combines with J gene TRBJ2-7; D might be TRBD2 (5 bases). The CDR3 consists of 12 residues. Between the trimmed V and J ends, which lost 1 base and 4 bases, there was a span of 5 bases. Looked up from germline, CDR1 is MGHRA and CDR2 is YSYEKL. CDR3 in DNA: TGCGCCAGCAGCCAAGGGAGGTACGAGCAGTACTTC. Amino acid sequence: CASSQGRYEQYF.

The J gene is TRBJ1-2, the V gene TRBV27; 9 bases are a match to TRBD1. Germline V gene lookup returns CDR1 MNHEY and CDR2 SMNVEV (reference sequence). CDR3 length equals 15 residues. Germline trimming cut 6 bases from V and 2 bases from J; bases unmatched to any gene: 7. CDR3 DNA sequence: TGTGCCAGCAGCTTACAGGGGGCGAGAAACTATGGCTACACCTTC. It translates to CASSLQGARNYGYTF.

This clone turned up a few times. This chain uses TRBV10-3 with TRBJ2-1; the D gene is possibly TRBD2 (5 bases). Trimming took off 4 bases at V and 0 bases at J, with 16 bases between the two ends. From germline, CDR1 is ENHRY and CDR2 SYGVKD. There are 17 residues in the CDR3. CDR3 sequence (DNA): TGTGCCATCAGTGGCCTCAGAGAGGGAAGCTCCTACAATGAGCAGTTCTTC. Translated: CAISGLREGSSYNEQFF.

V is TRBV4-2 and J is TRBJ2-1; D gene uncertain. Trimming shortened V by 0 bases and J by 10 bases, and 10 bases separated the two germline ends. Germline-derived CDR1 and CDR2 are LGHNA and YNFKEQ. The CDR3 length is 13 residues. In DNA, the CDR3 is TGTGCCAGCAGCCAAGATCGGGCTAGGGAGCAGTTCTTC. Encoded protein: CASSQDRAREQFF.

This chain joins TRBV19 and TRBJ2-1; no firm D call. Germline V CDR1 and CDR2: LNHDA, SQIVND (reference sequence). Deletions cut 3 bases from V and 7 bases from J, with 4 bases between. The CDR3 spans 11 residues. CDR3 coding DNA: TGTGCCAGTAGTATCGTTAATGAGCAGTTCTTC. Its translation: CASSIVNEQFF.

This clone was seen more than once but under ten times. This sequence joins TRBV29-1 and TRBJ2-7, with D perhaps matching TRBD2 (5 bases). Germline CDR1 reads SQVTM; CDR2 reads ANQGSEA. With 1 base removed from V and 3 bases from J, the gap between germline ends came to 10 bases. The CDR3 runs 13 residues. CDR3 amino acids: CSVEGSGGYEQYF. Here the CDR3 DNA reads TGCAGCGTTGAAGGAAGCGGCGGCTACGAGCAGTACTTC.

Comment on this clone: One junction end disagrees with the germline gene, perhaps due to a read error. The chain combines TRBV7-9 with TRBJ2-4; D might be TRBD1 (7 bases). Germline lookup yields CDR1 SEHNR and CDR2 FQNEAQ (reference sequence). CDR3 length: 12 residues. The CDR3 DNA reads as TGTGCCAGCAGCTCCCGGGGGACAGACCCTTCCTTC. It yields the protein CASSSRGTDPSF.

The chain links TRBV5-4 to TRBJ2-1; TRBD1 matches 9 bases. The ends lost 0 bases at V and 6 bases at J; junction bases unmatched: 10. The CDR3 has 17 residues. Germline V gene data show CDR1 as SGHNT and CDR2 as YYREEE (reference sequence). Here the CDR3 reads CASSLVGDRDFFNEQFF. The CDR3 bases are TGTGCCAGCAGCTTGGTGGGGGACAGGGATTTCTTCAATGAGCAGTTCTTC.

The rearrangement joins TRBV7-9 to TRBJ2-7; no reliable D call. Germline CDR1 is SEHNR and CDR2 is FQNEAQ (reference sequence). Trimming took off 2 bases at V and 0 bases at J, with 5 bases between the two ends. The CDR3 is 13 amino acids. CDR3 loop: CASSLLNSYEQYF. In nucleotides, the CDR3 is TGTGCCAGCAGCTTACTCAACTCCTACGAGCAGTACTTC.

In its sample, this clone was seen a few times. The V gene is TRBV29-1, the J gene TRBJ2-7; D unresolved. Per the germline V gene, CDR1 is SQVTM and CDR2 is ANQGSEA. V dropped 7 bases and J dropped 0 bases, with 13 bases sitting between them. The CDR3 consists of 13 residues. The CDR3 bases are TGCAGCGCCAAGGGTCCTAACTCCTACGAGCAGTACTTC. This codes for CSAKGPNSYEQYF.

This clone has more than one count but fewer than ten. The gene calls are TRBV29-1 and TRBJ2-5; 10 nucleotides align to TRBD2. The CDR3 sequence is 16 residues long. V lost 7 bases and J lost 1; bases outside the gene matches: 12. Per the germline V gene, CDR1 is SQVTM and CDR2 is ANQGSEA. The CDR3 here is CSAPGASGGSQETQYF. CDR3 in DNA: TGCAGCGCCCCTGGGGCTAGCGGGGGCTCCCAAGAGACCCAGTACTTC.

The chain uses TRBV30 and TRBJ1-1; TRBD1 matches at 8 bases. CDR1 and CDR2 from the germline V gene are GTSNPN and SVGIG (reference sequence). The length of the CDR3 is 12 residues. V lost 3 bases to trimming and J lost 4 bases; unmatched junction nucleotides: 1. In nucleotides, the CDR3 is TGTGCCTGGAGCCAGGGGGCCACTGAAGCTTTCTTT. As protein: CAWSQGATEAFF.

The V and J genes are TRBV6-5 and TRBJ2-7; 10 bases match TRBD1. J lost 2 bases, V lost 6 bases, and 7 bases had no gene match. The CDR3 runs 15 residues. CDR1 is MNHEY, CDR2 SVGAGI, per germline. CDR3 residues: CASSTRDRGAYEQYF. The CDR3 nucleotides are TGTGCCAGCAGCACGCGGGACAGGGGTGCCTACGAGCAGTACTTC.

Details on this clone: Other DNA variants within this sample encode the same CDR3. This rearrangement joins TRBV14 to TRBJ2-5, with D perhaps TRBD1 (5 bases). V was trimmed by 6 bases and J by 1 base, leaving 12 bases between them. Per germline, CDR1 SGHDN and CDR2 FVKESK. This CDR3 has 14 residues. The CDR3 protein is CASSQRTFQETQYF. CDR3 DNA sequence: TGTGCCAGCAGTCAACGGACATTCCAAGAGACCCAGTACTTC. The full variable domain, rest sourced from reference TRBV14 and TRBJ2-5, is EAGVTQFPSHSVIEKGQTVTLRCDPISGHDNLYWYRRVMGKEIKFLLHFVKESKQDESGMPNNRFLAERTGGTYSTLKVQPAELEDSGVYFCASSQRTFQETQYFGPGTRLLVL.

This sequence joins TRBV11-3 and TRBJ2-2; weak D call: TRBD2 (6 bases). The CDR3 has 16 amino acids. Germline V gene sequence: CDR1 SGHNT, CDR2 YENEEA. V lost 4 bases and J 4 bases, leaving 16 bases between the germline ends. CDR3 protein: CASSSSGGRGTGELFF. In DNA form, the CDR3 reads TGTGCCAGCAGCTCCTCCGGGGGACGGGGCACCGGGGAGCTGTTTTTT.

This sequence joins TRBV7-3 and TRBJ1-2; no firm D call. The CDR3 covers 13 residues. CDR1 and CDR2 from the germline V gene are SGHTA and FQGTGA. V lost 6 bases, J lost 6 bases, and 14 bases lay in between. The CDR3 bases are TGTGCCAGCAGGCTATCCAAAGGCGATGGCTACACCTTC. This gives the protein CASRLSKGDGYTF.

This chain uses TRBV6-1 with TRBJ2-2; 10 nucleotides line up with TRBD2. The CDR3 covers 15 residues. The ends lost 6 bases at V and 6 bases at J; junction bases unmatched: 7. The V gene's germline CDR1 is MNHNS and CDR2 SASEGT. Here the CDR3 reads CASRLSGGSSGELFF. CDR3 in DNA: TGTGCCAGCAGACTTAGCGGGGGGTCATCCGGGGAGCTGTTTTTT.

This clone was counted only a few times. The rearrangement links TRBV5-6 to TRBJ1-2; no reliable D call. This CDR3 spans 13 amino acids. CDR1 is SGHDT, CDR2 YYEEEE, per germline. Between the trimmed V and J ends, which lost 3 bases and 3 bases, there was a span of 9 bases. CDR3: CASSSSGYYGYTF. As DNA, the CDR3 is TGTGCCAGCAGCTCCTCAGGATACTATGGCTACACCTTC.

This clone was detected a few times. This chain connects TRBV4-1 to TRBJ2-6; D is uncertain. This CDR3 has 15 amino acids. The germline V gene has CDR1 MGHRA and CDR2 YSYEKL. Trimming pared 1 base from V and 0 bases from J, leaving 4 bases between. The CDR3 DNA sequence: TGCGCCAGCAGCCAAGTAGACTCTGGGGCCAACGTCCTGACTTTC. This encodes CASSQVDSGANVLTF.

The chain combines TRBV6-6 with TRBJ2-3; D gene ambiguous. From germline, CDR1 is MNHNY and CDR2 SVGAGI (reference sequence). This CDR3 contains 12 residues. V was clipped by 4 bases and J by 3 bases, with 5 bases between them. CDR3 residues: CASSSGTDTQYF. In nucleotides, the CDR3 is TGTGCCAGCAGTTCCGGGACAGATACGCAGTATTTT.

This chain uses TRBV11-2 with TRBJ1-1; D is unresolved. Deletions cut 3 bases from V and 0 bases from J, with 5 bases between. Germline loops: CDR1 SGHAT, CDR2 FQNNGV. This CDR3 has 13 residues. The CDR3 coding sequence is TGTGCCAGCAGCTTCAACATGAACACTGAAGCTTTCTTT. It codes for CASSFNMNTEAFF.

DNA of the CDR3: TGTGCCAGCAGCTTATGGTTCAACGAGCAGTACTTC. This encodes CASSLWFNEQYF. J is TRBJ2-7 and V is TRBV7-9; no definite D call. The CDR3 is 12 amino acids. Trimming took 2 bases from V and 5 from J, leaving 7 bases between them. Germline assignment: CDR1 SEHNR and CDR2 FQNEAQ (reference sequence).